The 30 T cell receptor beta chains in this list originate from one sample, sequenced in a study of shared clonotypes between healthy human individuals. Assay used: immunoSEQ multiplex PCR; TCRdb lists only in-frame clones, some missing. The sample carries more than 400,000 clones, roughly 80% recorded once. Sequencing used PBMCs. The receptors were gathered from a woman in her forties in good health. Some clones in this sample may be carry-over from other donors' samples.

The chain employs TRBV27 and TRBJ2-7; the match to TRBD1 covers 12 bases. Judging by the DNA end, TRBJ2-5 fits better; the J call may be wrong. The CDR3 covers 15 residues. Germline CDR1 is MNHEY and CDR2 is SMNVEV (reference sequence). CDR3 sequence reads: CASRPGTGGWETQYF. DNA of the CDR3: TGTGCCAGCCGTCCCGGGACAGGGGGCTGGGAGACCCAGTACTTC.

This chain's CDR3 is CASSAYRGLGYTF. The CDR3 DNA reads TGCGCCAGCAGCGCCTACAGGGGGCTTGGCTACACCTTC. This chain uses TRBV5-1 with TRBJ1-2, with 9 bases matching TRBD1. The CDR3 loop spans 13 amino acids. The trim removed 4 bases at V and 7 bases at J, leaving 5 bases unmatched. Germline V gene sequence: CDR1 SGHRS, CDR2 YFSETQ.

The chain combines TRBV5-1 with TRBJ2-6, with no clear D. The germline V gene encodes CDR1 SGHRS and CDR2 YFSETQ. This CDR3 spans 17 amino acids. Trimming took 0 bases from V and 0 from J, leaving 10 bases between them. The CDR3 here is CASSLALQVSGANVLTF. The CDR3 DNA follows: TGCGCCAGCAGCTTGGCTCTCCAGGTCTCTGGGGCCAACGTCCTGACTTTC.

There are a few counts of this clone. The V call is TRBV6-1, the J call TRBJ2-2, with a possible D match to TRBD1 (6 bases). Germline-derived CDR1 and CDR2 are MNHNS and SASEGT. The CDR3 sequence is 14 residues long. V was clipped by 7 bases and J by 3 bases, with 12 bases between them. The CDR3 DNA sequence: TGTGCCAGCACCCAAGGGGGTGACACCGGGGAGCTGTTTTTT. Translating gives CASTQGGDTGELFF.

The chain carries TRBV2 and TRBJ1-4; no reliable D call. Trimming pared 2 bases from V and 13 bases from J, leaving 14 bases between. This CDR3 spans 13 amino acids. The V gene's germline CDR1 is SNHLY and CDR2 FYNNEI. The CDR3: CASSESGRSVLFF. CDR3 in DNA: TGTGCCAGCAGTGAAAGCGGCAGGAGTGTACTGTTTTTT.

As concerns this clone: This probably arose from a read error, given a far larger clone one base away. This sample includes further DNA sequences coding for the same CDR3. This chain uses TRBV27 with TRBJ2-7; TRBD1 agrees at 7 bases. The CDR3 runs 15 residues. Trimming took 3 bases from V and 10 from J; bases not matched to a gene: 15. From germline, CDR1 is MNHEY and CDR2 SMNVEV (reference sequence). The CDR3 region is CASSLSGQLLGEQYF. Written as DNA, the CDR3 is TGTGCCAGCAGTTTGTCGGGACAGCTTTTGGGCGAACAGTACTTC.

A remark on this clone: A single base is all that separates this from a far larger clone, so a read error is likely. The gene calls are TRBV19 and TRBJ2-3; 12 bases match TRBD1. This CDR3 spans 13 amino acids. Germline V gene sequence: CDR1 LNHDA, CDR2 SQIVND (reference sequence). Trimming took 8 bases from V and 5 from J; bases not matched to a gene: 2. The CDR3 nucleotides read TGTGCCAGTCGGGACAGGGGGCGAGATACGCAGTATTTT. Translating it yields CASRDRGRDTQYF.

This clone has ten or more counts. The sample holds other DNA sequences that translate to the same CDR3. The genes are TRBV28 and TRBJ2-3; D possibly matches TRBD1 or TRBD2 (5 bases each). V lost 2 bases and J 4 bases, leaving 7 bases between the germline ends. Germline V gives CDR1 MDHEN, CDR2 SYDVKM. This CDR3 is 13 amino acids long. The CDR3 sequence: CASSLRGPDTQYF. CDR3 bases: TGTGCCAGCAGTTTAAGGGGACCAGATACGCAGTATTTT.

The CDR3, as DNA: TGTGCCATCAGTGAGTCTACGGGAGGGCCTCACAATGAGCAGTTCTTC. Translated: CAISESTGGPHNEQFF. The genes are TRBV10-3 and TRBJ2-1; the match to TRBD2 covers 8 bases. Per germline, CDR1 ENHRY and CDR2 SYGVKD. This CDR3 has 16 residues. With V trimmed by 0 bases and J by 5 bases, 6 bases remained unmatched.

The chain recombines TRBV10-3 with TRBJ2-7, with 8 bases matching TRBD2. The CDR3 consists of 13 residues. Germline values: CDR1 ENHRY, CDR2 SYGVKD. Trimming at V came to 3 bases and at J to 4 bases, leaving 2 bases not matched to a gene. CDR3 loop: CAISEKREYEQYF. In nucleotides, the CDR3 is TGTGCCATCAGTGAAAAGCGGGAGTACGAGCAGTACTTC.

The rearrangement uses TRBV19 and TRBJ2-3; the match to TRBD1 covers 9 bases. The germline V gene has CDR1 LNHDA and CDR2 SQIVND (reference sequence). The CDR3 runs to 13 residues. V dropped 5 bases and J dropped 9; count of bases not matched to a gene: 6. CDR3 residues: CASSPSGTGTQYF. In nucleotides, the CDR3 is TGTGCCAGTAGTCCTTCCGGGACAGGGACGCAGTATTTT.

The chain links TRBV29-1 to TRBJ2-7, with D tentatively TRBD1 (6 bases). Germline V lookup: CDR1 SQVTM, CDR2 ANQGSEA. This CDR3 contains 13 residues. V lost 6 bases and J 2 bases, leaving 14 bases between the germline ends. CDR3 sequence: CSVAWTDPYEQYF. CDR3 nucleotides: TGCAGCGTCGCTTGGACAGATCCCTACGAGCAGTACTTC.

This CDR3 is CATSRAGGRGYTF. Written as DNA, the CDR3 is TGTGCCACCAGCCGGGCAGGGGGTCGAGGCTACACCTTC. The V and J genes are TRBV15 and TRBJ1-2; 7 bases are shared with TRBD1. Losses at the gene ends were 5 bases for V and 8 bases for J; bases not matched to a gene: 8. The CDR3 length is 13 residues. Germline CDR1 and CDR2: LNHNV and YYDKDF (reference sequence).

V usage is TRBV27 and J usage is TRBJ2-7; D gene unclear. CDR3 length equals 13 residues. The germline gives CDR1 MNHEY, CDR2 SMNVEV (reference sequence). Trimming cost V 6 bases and J 3 bases, with 12 bases left between them. The CDR3 is CASSPIADYEQYF. The CDR3 DNA reads as TGTGCCAGCAGCCCTATAGCAGACTACGAGCAGTACTTC.

Within the sample, this clone is medium-sized (0.01 to 0.1%). This sample also contains other DNA sequences that code for the same CDR3. This sequence joins TRBV4-2 and TRBJ2-1; D might be TRBD1 or TRBD2, each matching 6 bases. The CDR3 loop spans 15 amino acids. The germline V gene has CDR1 LGHNA and CDR2 YNFKEQ. Trimming left V 0 bases short and J 5 bases short, with 11 bases between. CDR3 region: CASSQDQGGHNEQFF. CDR3 sequence (DNA): TGTGCCAGCAGCCAAGATCAAGGGGGGCACAATGAGCAGTTCTTC.

The chain links TRBV28 to TRBJ2-5, with D perhaps matching TRBD1 or TRBD2 (6 bases each). With the DNA end fitting TRBJ2-7 better, the J assignment may be wrong. Looked up from germline, CDR1 is MDHEN and CDR2 is SYDVKM. There are 13 residues in the CDR3. DNA for the CDR3: TGTGCCAGCAGTTTTTGGGGGGCTGGCGAGCAGTACTTC. It translates to CASSFWGAGEQYF.

CDR3 residues: CASKKREEQYF. CDR3 in DNA: TGTGCCAGCAAAAAACGCGAGGAGCAGTACTTC. The J gene is TRBJ2-7, the V gene TRBV6-5; D not resolved. V lost 7 bases to trimming and J lost 7 bases, with 11 bases between them. Germline CDR1 and CDR2: MNHEY and SVGAGI. CDR3 length: 11 residues.

In this sample, this clone turned up once. The J gene is TRBJ2-7, the V gene TRBV5-8; D call uncertain. The CDR3 consists of 12 residues. The V and J ends lost 3 bases and 9 bases respectively, with 13 bases between them. Germline CDR1 is SGHTS and CDR2 is YDEGEE. CDR3: CASSSNLRGQYF. The CDR3 bases are TGTGCCAGCAGCTCTAATTTACGAGGGCAGTACTTC.

This clone was found a few times. CDR3 loop: CASSLGGDIQYF. The CDR3, as DNA: TGTGCCAGCAGCTTAGGCGGGGACATTCAGTACTTC. V is TRBV7-8 and J is TRBJ2-4; a possible D gene is TRBD2 (6 bases). V was clipped by 1 base and J by 8 bases, with 6 bases between them. CDR3 length: 12 amino acids. Germline CDR1 SGHVS, CDR2 FQNEAQ.

The J gene is TRBJ2-1, the V gene TRBV29-1, with a tentative D call TRBD1 (6 bases). V shed 6 bases and J shed 0 bases, with 15 bases lying between them. This CDR3 region has 15 residues. CDR1 and CDR2 from the germline V gene are SQVTM and ANQGSEA. CDR3 nucleotides: TGCAGCGTCTCTGGGGGCAGGGACTCCTACAATGAGCAGTTCTTC. Encoded protein: CSVSGGRDSYNEQFF.

Points on this clone: A much larger clone differs from this one at a single base, so this may be a read error. This chain links TRBV7-2 with TRBJ2-7, with 10 bases that match TRBD1. The CDR3 length is 18 residues. Per germline, CDR1 SGHTA and CDR2 FQGNSA. J lost 5 bases, V lost 1 base, and 14 bases had no gene match. The CDR3 DNA sequence: TGTGCCAGCAGCTTAGGAGCTACTGAAGGGACAGGGGCTAACGAGCAGTACTTC. It translates to CASSLGATEGTGANEQYF.

As to this clone: This sample includes further DNA sequences coding for the same CDR3. V and J are TRBV19 and TRBJ2-6; D ambiguous. CDR1 is LNHDA and CDR2 is SQIVND in the germline V gene (reference sequence). This CDR3 comprises 13 residues. V gave up 3 bases and J gave up 2 bases, with 2 bases separating them. The CDR3 loop is CASSITGANVLTF. The CDR3 nucleotides read TGTGCCAGTAGTATCACTGGGGCCAACGTCCTGACTTTC.

This clone was seen a few times. The CDR3 loop is CAPKEGGSSYNEQFF. The DNA of the CDR3 is TGTGCCCCCAAGGAGGGAGGATCTTCCTACAATGAGCAGTTCTTC. The chain uses TRBV30 and TRBJ2-1, with a tentative D call TRBD2 (6 bases). The CDR3 loop spans 15 amino acids. Trimming removed 8 bases at V and 1 base at J, with 18 bases between. CDR1 is GTSNPN and CDR2 is SVGIG in the germline V gene (reference sequence). Full variable domain (missing parts from reference TRBV30 and TRBJ2-1): SQTIHQWPATLVQPVGSPLSLECTVEGTSNPNLYWYRQAAGRGLQLLFYSVGIGQISSEVPQNLSASRPQDRQFILSSKKLLLSDSGFYLCAPKEGGSSYNEQFFGPGTRLTVL.

With respect to this clone: A far larger clone is one base from this, pointing to a likely read error. The V call is TRBV27, the J call TRBJ1-5; D gene ambiguous. Trimming cost V 5 bases and J 0 bases, with 2 bases left between them. Looked up from germline, CDR1 is MNHEY and CDR2 is SMNVEV (reference sequence). This CDR3 region has 12 residues. CDR3: CASSPSNQPQHF. The CDR3 DNA is TGTGCCAGCAGTCCTAGCAATCAGCCCCAGCATTTT.

CDR3 residues: CASSFIGGCAEKLFF. In nucleotides, the CDR3 is TGTGCCAGCAGCTTCATAGGTGGATGCGCTGAAAAACTGTTTTTT. V usage is TRBV21-1 and J usage is TRBJ1-4. TRBV21-1 is a recognized pseudogene. The CDR3 spans 15 residues.

This chain joins TRBV28 and TRBJ2-5, with D uncertain. Between the trimmed V and J ends, which lost 3 bases and 7 bases, there was a span of 9 bases. The CDR3 totals 12 residues. CDR1 is MDHEN and CDR2 is SYDVKM in the germline V gene. The CDR3 protein is CASSFPLRTQYF. CDR3 nucleotides: TGTGCCAGCAGTTTCCCGCTAAGGACCCAGTACTTC.

The rearrangement links TRBV9 to TRBJ1-5, with D perhaps matching TRBD1 (6 bases). This CDR3 is built from 15 residues. The germline V gene has CDR1 SGDLS and CDR2 YYNGEE. Trimming shortened V by 4 bases and J by 3 bases, and 14 bases separated the two germline ends. CDR3 sequence reads: CASSRLGASNQPQHF. The DNA of the CDR3 is TGTGCCAGCAGCCGCCTGGGGGCTTCCAATCAGCCCCAGCATTTT. Drawing the rest from reference TRBV9 and TRBJ1-5, the complete variable domain is DSGVTQTPKHLITATGQRVTLRCSPRSGDLSVYWYQQSLDQGLQFLIQYYNGEERAKGNILERFSAQQFPDLHSELNLSSLELGDSALYFCASSRLGASNQPQHFGDGTRLSIL.

With respect to this clone: With only one base between it and a far larger clone, this is likely a read error. The gene calls are TRBV7-2 and TRBJ1-4; D is undetermined. This CDR3 comprises 16 residues. Germline values: CDR1 SGHTA, CDR2 FQGNSA. V shed 7 bases and J shed 0 bases, with 15 bases lying between them. DNA for the CDR3: TGTGCCAGCATCTTTGCTGCGGCCGCAACTAATGAAAAACTGTTTTTT. This encodes CASIFAAAATNEKLFF. The variable domain in full, completed from reference TRBV7-2 and TRBJ1-4, reads GAGVSQSPSNKVTEKGKDVELRCDPISGHTALYWYRQSLGQGLEFLIYFQGNSAPDKSGLPSDRFSAERTGGSVSTLTIQRTQQEDSAVYLCASIFAAAATNEKLFFGSGTQLSVL.

The rearrangement joins TRBV2 to TRBJ1-2, with a weak D call TRBD1 (5 bases). The CDR3 length is 15 residues. Germline-derived CDR1 and CDR2 are SNHLY and FYNNEI. V lost 2 bases and J lost 6, with 16 bases in between. The CDR3 region has the DNA TGTGCCAGCAGTGAACTCGTGCAGGGCACGAATGGCTACACCTTC. This translates into CASSELVQGTNGYTF.

DNA for the CDR3: TGTGCCAGCAGTGATCAGGCTACCTCCCCAGAGACCCAGTACTTC. Its translation is CASSDQATSPETQYF. This chain links TRBV6-1 with TRBJ2-5; no reliable D call. V lost 3 bases, J lost 4 bases, and 15 bases lay in between. The CDR3 is 15 residues long. Germline CDR1 is MNHNS and CDR2 is SASEGT.